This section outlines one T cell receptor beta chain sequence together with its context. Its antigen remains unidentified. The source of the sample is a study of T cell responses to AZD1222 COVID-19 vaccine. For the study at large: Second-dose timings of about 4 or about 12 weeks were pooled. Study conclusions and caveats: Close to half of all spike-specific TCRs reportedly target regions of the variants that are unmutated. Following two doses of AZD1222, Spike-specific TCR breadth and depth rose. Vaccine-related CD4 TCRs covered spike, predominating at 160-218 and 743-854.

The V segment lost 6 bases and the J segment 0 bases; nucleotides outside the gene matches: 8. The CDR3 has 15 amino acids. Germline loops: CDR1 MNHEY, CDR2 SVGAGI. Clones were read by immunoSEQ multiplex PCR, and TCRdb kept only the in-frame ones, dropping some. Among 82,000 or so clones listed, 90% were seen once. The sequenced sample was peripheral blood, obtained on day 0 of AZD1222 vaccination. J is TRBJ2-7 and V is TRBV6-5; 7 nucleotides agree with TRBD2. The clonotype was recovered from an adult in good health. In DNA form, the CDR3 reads TGTGCCAGCAGGCGTGCCGGGGGGTACTCCTACGAGCAGTACTTC. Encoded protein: CASRRAGGYSYEQYF.